The 11 T cell receptor beta chains reported below all come from one sample, sequenced in a study of T cells in tuberculosis. Time point described: new active TB diagnosis, blood taken before or within 7 days of starting treatment. TCRdb's copy holds only in-frame clones and misses some; the assay was immunoSEQ multiplex PCR. The sample has about 50,000 clones, roughly 96% seen once. The material sequenced was PBMCs, taken at tuberculosis diagnosis. These receptors originate from an adult with tuberculosis.

V and J are TRBV7-6 and TRBJ1-2, with TRBD1 matching 12 bases. V lost 5 bases, J lost 7 bases, and 11 bases stayed unmatched. CDR1 SGHVS and CDR2 FNYEAQ come from the germline V gene. This CDR3 is built from 16 residues. CDR3 loop: CASSPLLGQGATGYTF. CDR3 in DNA: TGTGCCAGCAGCCCCCTTCTGGGACAGGGGGCAACTGGCTACACCTTC.

This clone was seen more than once but under ten times. This sequence joins TRBV7-6 and TRBJ2-1; D might be TRBD1 (6 bases). This CDR3 has 17 amino acids. Per the germline V gene, CDR1 is SGHVS and CDR2 is FNYEAQ. With 2 bases removed from V and 3 bases from J, the gap between germline ends came to 17 bases. CDR3 residues: CASSLMPGTLDYNEQFF. The CDR3 DNA reads TGTGCCAGCAGCTTAATGCCGGGGACATTAGACTACAATGAGCAGTTCTTC. The variable domain in full, with the rest retrieved from reference TRBV7-6 and TRBJ2-1, is GAGVSQSPRYKVTKRGQDVALRCDPISGHVSLYWYRQALGQGPEFLTYFNYEAQQDKSGLPNDRFSAERPEGSISTLTIQRTEQRDSAMYRCASSLMPGTLDYNEQFFGPGTRLTVL.

This clone was seen just once. The CDR3 loop is CASSSLRANTEAFF. The CDR3 DNA is TGTGCCAGCTCATCCCTAAGAGCGAACACTGAAGCTTTCTTT. The chain employs TRBV18 and TRBJ1-1; D call uncertain. The length of the CDR3 is 14 residues. Trimming shortened V by 5 bases and J by 1 base, and 11 bases separated the two germline ends. Germline V gene data show CDR1 as KGHSH and CDR2 as LQKENI.

This clone was seen a few times. The chain has TRBV11-2 and TRBJ2-1, with 10 bases matching TRBD2. Per the germline V gene, CDR1 is SGHAT and CDR2 is FQNNGV. V shed 7 bases, J shed 4 bases, and the junction held 10 bases outside the gene matches. The CDR3 has 16 residues. The CDR3 DNA reads TGTGCCAGCACGCCCTACGGGACTAGCGTTTACAATGAGCAGTTCTTC. Its protein is CASTPYGTSVYNEQFF.

This chain links TRBV30 with TRBJ2-1, with 9 bases lining up with TRBD2. This CDR3 region has 13 residues. Per the germline V gene, CDR1 is GTSNPN and CDR2 is SVGIG (reference sequence). J gave up 5 bases and V 4 bases, and 3 bases lay outside the gene matches. CDR3 sequence reads: CAWTSGIDNEQFF. The CDR3 bases are TGTGCCTGGACTAGCGGGATAGACAATGAGCAGTTCTTC.

The chain links TRBV5-8 to TRBJ2-7; D may be TRBD1 (5 bases). The CDR3 is 11 amino acids. Deletions cut 9 bases from V and 4 bases from J, with 11 bases between. Per the germline V gene, CDR1 is SGHTS and CDR2 is YDEGEE. CDR3 sequence: CATDRPYEQYF. In DNA form, the CDR3 reads TGTGCCACCGACAGACCTTACGAGCAGTACTTC.

This clone was detected only once. The V gene is TRBV29-1, the J gene TRBJ2-3; 10 bases are shared with TRBD2. This CDR3 is built from 14 residues. Losses at the gene ends were 4 bases for V and 5 bases for J; bases not matched to a gene: 6. Germline CDR1 SQVTM, CDR2 ANQGSEA. DNA for the CDR3: TGCAGCGTTGTAGGTAGCGGGAGGAGAGATACGCAGTATTTT. Its translation: CSVVGSGRRDTQYF.

This chain links TRBV28 with TRBJ2-5; D gene uncertain. The CDR3 has 14 amino acids. The germline V and J ends were trimmed by 6 bases and 1 base, with 12 bases remaining between them. In germline, CDR1 is MDHEN, CDR2 SYDVKM. The CDR3 DNA reads as TGTGCCAGCAGCCCCGTGGTAGCCCAAGAGACCCAGTACTTC. Its protein product is CASSPVVAQETQYF.

This clone was recorded only once. CDR3 DNA sequence: TGTGCCAGCAGCGTAGGAAGTGGACAGGGGGTAAAGACCCAGTACTTC. The encoded protein is CASSVGSGQGVKTQYF. The chain links TRBV7-2 to TRBJ2-5; TRBD1 matches 10 bases. The germline gives CDR1 SGHTA, CDR2 FQGNSA. V dropped 5 bases and J dropped 6; count of bases not matched to a gene: 12. The CDR3 runs 16 residues. Full variable domain (rest looked up from reference TRBV7-2 and TRBJ2-5): GAGVSQSPSNKVTEKGKDVELRCDPISGHTALYWYRQSLGQGLEFLIYFQGNSAPDKSGLPSDRFSAERTGGSVSTLTIQRTQQEDSAVYLCASSVGSGQGVKTQYFGPGTRLLVL.

The chain uses TRBV5-1 and TRBJ2-3, with 8 bases fitting TRBD1. The junction had 7 bases not matched to a gene; V was cut back by 3 bases and J by 4 bases. Germline V gene lookup returns CDR1 SGHRS and CDR2 YFSETQ. The CDR3 is 15 amino acids. The CDR3 coding sequence is TGCGCCAGCAGCTCGGGACAGGATCATGCAGATACGCAGTATTTT. This codes for CASSSGQDHADTQYF.

The chain employs TRBV29-1 and TRBJ1-2; unclear D gene. Germline V gene sequence: CDR1 SQVTM, CDR2 ANQGSEA. V lost 4 bases to trimming and J lost 8 bases, with 14 bases between them. The CDR3 length is 12 residues. DNA of the CDR3: TGCAGCGTTGTCACGGGAGCGGGAGGCTACACCTTC. It yields the protein CSVVTGAGGYTF.